This TCR beta chain was observed in a study of vaccination effects on CD4 cells after COVID-19. Study results and caveats: Substantial clonal contraction characterized both infection- and vaccine-induced clones late after vaccination.

As concerns this clone: What it recognizes is unknown.

Produced via immunoSEQ multiplex PCR; TCRdb's table is partial and in-frame only. In the table there are 50,000 or so clones, 74% of which are singletons. Culture proceeded for more than nine days, and CD4+ T cells were then isolated. PCR showed that the person got SARS-CoV-2 infection at some point between March and December 2020. Each participant was administered two doses of either the BNT162b2 or the mRNA-1273 vaccine. The sequence was obtained from a human donor who had a prior SARS-CoV-2 infection. Sequenced here: CD4+ T cells from PBMCs cultured without peptide, sampled after COVID-19 vaccination.

The CDR3 DNA reads TGTGCCAGCAGTTACTCCCGGGGGAGCACTGAAGCTTTCTTT. Translated: CASSYSRGSTEAFF. This chain joins TRBV6-5 and TRBJ1-1; perhaps TRBD1 as D (5 bases). CDR1 is MNHEY and CDR2 is SVGAGI in the germline V gene. Trimming removed 0 bases at V and 4 bases at J, with 9 bases between. The CDR3 contains 14 residues.